This TCR beta chain was sequenced for a study of T cells in Graves' hyperthyroidism and ophthalmopathy. There were TCR beta CDR3 regions amplified from RNA transcripts. Carried out on the TCR CDR3, a first-round RT-PCR used the HTBI primer set. TCRdb re-derived calls from the multiplex PCR reads in MiXCR, one entry per CDR3 protein. Of over 700,000 distinct CDR3 sequences listed, about two fifths were seen once; the top ten hold 7.5% to 9.5%. V was cut by 3 bases and J by 4 bases, with 9 bases left in between. Looked up from germline, CDR1 is SGHAT and CDR2 is FQNNGV. This CDR3 is built from 13 residues. General study findings and limits: Blood also held most thyroid clonotypes expanded beyond 0.001.

No ophthalmopathy progression within 18 months constituted stable Graves' hyperthyroidism. This clonotype was counted ten times or more. Its target is unknown. Sequencing was carried out using blood. This TCR came from a man aged 18 to 35 with Graves' hyperthyroidism. The V and J genes are TRBV11-2 and TRBJ1-1; perhaps TRBD1 as D (5 bases). The CDR3 is CASSFGDFTEAFF. CDR3 sequence (DNA): TGTGCCAGCAGCTTCGGGGACTTCACTGAAGCTTTCTTT.